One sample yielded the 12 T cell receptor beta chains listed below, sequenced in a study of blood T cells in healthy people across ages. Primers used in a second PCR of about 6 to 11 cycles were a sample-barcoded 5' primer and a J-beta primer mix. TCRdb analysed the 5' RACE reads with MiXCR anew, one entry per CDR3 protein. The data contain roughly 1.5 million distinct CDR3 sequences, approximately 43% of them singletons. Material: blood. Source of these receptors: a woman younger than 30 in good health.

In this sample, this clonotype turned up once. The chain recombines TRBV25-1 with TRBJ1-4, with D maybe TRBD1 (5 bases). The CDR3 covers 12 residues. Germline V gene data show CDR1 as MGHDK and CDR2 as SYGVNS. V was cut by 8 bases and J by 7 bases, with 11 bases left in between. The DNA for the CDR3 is TGTGCCAGCGGTTTTGGGGGTGAAAAACTGTTTTTT. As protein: CASGFGGEKLFF.

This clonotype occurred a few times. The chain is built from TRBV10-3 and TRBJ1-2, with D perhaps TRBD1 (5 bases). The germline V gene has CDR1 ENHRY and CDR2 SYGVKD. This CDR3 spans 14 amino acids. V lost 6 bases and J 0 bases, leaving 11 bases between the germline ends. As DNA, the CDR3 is TGTGCCATCAGACCCCGGGGGGCTAACTATGGCTACACCTTC. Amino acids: CAIRPRGANYGYTF.

CDR3 loop: CASRAGSPDTQYF. The CDR3 DNA reads as TGTGCCAGCAGGGCGGGGAGCCCAGATACGCAGTATTTT. The rearrangement uses TRBV6-6 and TRBJ2-3; TRBD2 might be the D (6 bases). CDR1 and CDR2 (germline): MNHNY, SVGAGI (reference sequence). CDR3 length equals 13 residues. V was shortened by 6 bases and J by 4 bases, with 11 bases between the two germline ends.

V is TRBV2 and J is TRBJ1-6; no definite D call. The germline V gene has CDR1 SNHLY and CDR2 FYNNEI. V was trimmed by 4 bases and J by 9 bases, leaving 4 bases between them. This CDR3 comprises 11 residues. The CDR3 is CASSVSSPLHF. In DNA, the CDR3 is TGTGCCAGCAGTGTTAGTTCACCCCTCCACTTT.

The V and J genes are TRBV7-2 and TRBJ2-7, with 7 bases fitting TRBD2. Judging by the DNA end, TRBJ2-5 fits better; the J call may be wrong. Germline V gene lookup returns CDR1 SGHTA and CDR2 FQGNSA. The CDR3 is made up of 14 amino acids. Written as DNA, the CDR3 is TGTGCCTCTGGGTGGCGGGAGACAGCTGAGACCCAGTACTTC. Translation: CASGWRETAETQYF.

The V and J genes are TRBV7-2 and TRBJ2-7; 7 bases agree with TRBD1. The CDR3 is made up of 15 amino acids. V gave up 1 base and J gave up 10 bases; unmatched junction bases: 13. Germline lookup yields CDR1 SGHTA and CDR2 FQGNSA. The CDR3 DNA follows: TGTGCCAGCAGCTTAGGTCCAGGGGGAGTGGAGAACCAGTACTTC. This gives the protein CASSLGPGGVENQYF.

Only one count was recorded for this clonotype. The CDR3 loop reads CASSPSGVGYVGELFF. The CDR3 region has the DNA TGCGCCAGCAGCCCATCCGGGGTGGGGTATGTCGGGGAGCTGTTTTTT. The rearrangement joins TRBV5-1 to TRBJ2-2; possible D gene TRBD2, 5 bases. Germline loops: CDR1 SGHRS, CDR2 YFSETQ. This CDR3 has 16 residues. Trimming cost V 4 bases and J 7 bases, with 20 bases left between them.

As DNA, the CDR3 is TGTGCCAGCAGCCCGGGACGGAGGAAGTTCTATGGCTACACCTTC. Its translation: CASSPGRRKFYGYTF. The chain uses TRBV5-5 and TRBJ1-2; tentative D call: TRBD1 (5 bases). Trimming pared 4 bases from V and 4 bases from J, leaving 17 bases between. Germline lookup yields CDR1 SGHKS and CDR2 YYEKEE (reference sequence). This CDR3 region has 15 residues.

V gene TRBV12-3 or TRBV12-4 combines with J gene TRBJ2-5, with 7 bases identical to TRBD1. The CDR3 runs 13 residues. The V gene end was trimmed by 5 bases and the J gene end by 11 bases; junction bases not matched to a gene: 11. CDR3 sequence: CASSTDRFREQYF. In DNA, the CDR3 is TGTGCCAGCAGTACGGACAGGTTCAGGGAGCAGTACTTC.

This chain's CDR3 is CSVGGTSGGNPTYNEQFF. CDR3 coding DNA: TGCAGCGTTGGGGGGACTAGCGGGGGGAACCCAACCTACAATGAGCAGTTCTTC. The J gene is TRBJ2-1, the V gene TRBV29-1, with 15 bases lining up with TRBD2. This CDR3 has 18 amino acids. Germline CDR1 is SQVTM and CDR2 is ANQGSEA. With 4 bases clipped from V and 2 bases from J, the junction kept 9 bases outside the gene matches.

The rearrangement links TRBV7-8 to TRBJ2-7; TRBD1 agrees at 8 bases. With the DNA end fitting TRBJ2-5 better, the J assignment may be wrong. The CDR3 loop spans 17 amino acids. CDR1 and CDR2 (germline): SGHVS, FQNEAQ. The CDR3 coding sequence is TGTGCCAGCAGCGTGGAGAGACAGGGGCATGCCGAAGAGACCCAGTACTTC. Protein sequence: CASSVERQGHAEETQYF.

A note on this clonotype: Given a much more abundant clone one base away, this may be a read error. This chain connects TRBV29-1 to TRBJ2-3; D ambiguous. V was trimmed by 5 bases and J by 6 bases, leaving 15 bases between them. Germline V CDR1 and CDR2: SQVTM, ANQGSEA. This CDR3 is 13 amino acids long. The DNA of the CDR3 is TGCAGCGTTAGTGTCCTCCTAGTGGATACGCAGTATTTT. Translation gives CSVSVLLVDTQYF.